The T cell receptor beta chain described here comes from a study of PD-1 blockade in classical Hodgkin lymphoma. General study points: Similar baseline diversity was found in complete responders and newly diagnosed patients. Before treatment, TCR diversity in newly diagnosed patients was reportedly lower than in healthy donors. A significant rise in TCR diversity by C4D1 was seen for CD4+ but not CD8+ cells.

This table comes from immunoSEQ multiplex PCR, and its TCRdb copy is limited to in-frame clones, with some not included. The table lists about 13,000 clones, roughly 78% of them singletons. After removal of 1 base from V and 7 bases from J, the junction contained 12 bases not matched to a gene. The CDR3 loop spans 19 amino acids. CDR1 is SGHTA, CDR2 FQGNSA, per germline. Concerning this clone: Its antigen is unknown.

All the patients suffered relapse after autologous stem cell transplantation, and brentuximab vedotin exposure differed. The chain employs TRBV7-2 and TRBJ2-1; 14 positions agree with TRBD2. This TCR came from a human donor with classical Hodgkin lymphoma. This specimen was peripheral blood mononuclear cells (PBMCs), taken at baseline. The CDR3 protein is CASSLVGLAGGGVMNEQFF. In DNA, the CDR3 is TGTGCCAGCAGCTTAGTCGGACTAGCGGGAGGAGGGGTTATGAATGAGCAGTTCTTC.